These 13 T cell receptor beta chains share one sample of origin, sequenced in a study of human T cells and chemical hapten exposure. Noted time point: pre-sensitization, week 0. As to treatment: therapeutic diphenylcyclopropenone sensitization with weekly scalp DPC. TCRdb reprocessed the RACE reads via MiXCR and lists one record per CDR3 protein. In the table there are around 350,000 distinct CDR3 sequences, 5.5% of which are singletons. The source was whole blood, collected in connection with sensitization to the hapten diphenylcyclopropenone (DPC). The source of these receptors is a woman in her late teens or twenties with alopecia areata. Some clones in this sample may be carry-over from other donors' samples.

This clonotype was counted only a few times. The rearrangement joins TRBV12-3 or TRBV12-4 to TRBJ1-1; 10 bases are a match to TRBD1. CDR3 length: 16 amino acids. The ends lost 6 bases at V and 3 bases at J; junction bases unmatched: 10. The CDR3 DNA reads as TGTGCCAGCAGGGATTTGACAGGGGGCCAGGACACTGAAGCTTTCTTT. It encodes CASRDLTGGQDTEAFF.

The rearrangement links TRBV11-2 to TRBJ1-2, with D possibly TRBD1 on 6 matching bases. V lost 5 bases and J lost 4, with 11 bases in between. The CDR3 contains 13 residues. CDR1 SGHAT and CDR2 FQNNGV come from the germline V gene. In DNA form, the CDR3 reads TGTGCCAGCAGCCAGGACAGAATCTATGGCTACACCTTC. Translation gives CASSQDRIYGYTF.

This chain uses TRBV2 with TRBJ2-3, with 9 bases matching TRBD2. Looked up from germline, CDR1 is SNHLY and CDR2 is FYNNEI. The J segment lost 2 bases and the V segment lost 10 bases, leaving 16 bases of the junction unmatched. This CDR3 has 17 amino acids. CDR3 protein: CAKTASGTTADTDTQYF. As DNA, the CDR3 is TGTGCCAAGACAGCTAGCGGGACCACAGCAGACACAGATACGCAGTATTTT.

The table lists this clonotype with a few counts. V usage is TRBV6-2 or TRBV6-3 and J usage is TRBJ1-5; D is unclear. The CDR3 has 15 residues. Germline CDR1 reads MNHEY; CDR2 reads SVGEGT. V was trimmed by 4 bases and J by 0 bases, leaving 10 bases between them. The CDR3 DNA sequence: TGTGCCAGCAGTTTGGAAGCAGTTAGCAATCAGCCCCAGCATTTT. It translates to CASSLEAVSNQPQHF.

This clonotype was found many times. The V and J genes are TRBV10-3 and TRBJ2-3; no reliable D call. Deletions cut 2 bases from V and 4 bases from J, with 10 bases between. This CDR3 has 14 residues. Germline lookup yields CDR1 ENHRY and CDR2 SYGVKD. In DNA, the CDR3 is TGTGCCATCAGTGAGCCTAGATCACCAGATACGCAGTATTTT. Translating gives CAISEPRSPDTQYF.

This clonotype occurred many times. This chain uses TRBV7-2 with TRBJ2-3; D is unclear. Trimming removed 4 bases at V and 4 bases at J, with 6 bases between. CDR1 and CDR2 (germline): SGHTA, FQGNSA. The CDR3 has 12 residues. CDR3 region: CASSSFSDTQYF. CDR3 bases: TGTGCCAGCAGCTCGTTCTCAGATACGCAGTATTTT.

The genes are TRBV7-2 and TRBJ1-3; no firm D call. V gave up 1 base and J gave up 4 bases, with 2 bases separating them. Germline loops: CDR1 SGHTA, CDR2 FQGNSA. There are 12 residues in the CDR3. In DNA form, the CDR3 reads TGTGCCAGCAGCTTAGAAGGAAACACCATATATTTT. Translated, it gives CASSLEGNTIYF.

This clonotype was seen ten or more times. The rearrangement uses TRBV18 and TRBJ1-5; no clear D gene. The CDR3 totals 14 residues. The V end was cut by 2 bases, the J end by 0 bases, with 5 bases between. Per the germline V gene, CDR1 is KGHSH and CDR2 is LQKENI. The chain's CDR3 is CASSPRYSNQPQHF. The CDR3 DNA is TGTGCCAGCTCACCAAGATATAGCAATCAGCCCCAGCATTTT. The variable domain in full, with the rest retrieved from reference TRBV18 and TRBJ1-5, is NAGVMQNPRHLVRRRGQEARLRCSPMKGHSHVYWYRQLPEEGLKFMVYLQKENIIDESGMPKERFSAEFPKEGPSILRIQQVVRGDSAAYFCASSPRYSNQPQHFGDGTRLSIL.

This clonotype was observed a few times. The chain employs TRBV4-1 and TRBJ1-4; D not resolved. Germline-derived CDR1 and CDR2 are MGHRA and YSYEKL. The V and J ends lost 4 bases and 5 bases respectively, with 14 bases between them. This CDR3 comprises 15 residues. This CDR3 reads CASSPSPGRNEKLFF. The CDR3, as DNA: TGCGCCAGCAGCCCTTCCCCCGGAAGAAATGAAAAACTGTTTTTT.

This clonotype was detected many times. J is TRBJ2-3 and V is TRBV29-1, with D possibly TRBD1 on 6 matching bases. Germline values: CDR1 SQVTM, CDR2 ANQGSEA. The CDR3 has 14 amino acids. V dropped 6 bases and J dropped 2 bases, with 15 bases sitting between them. The chain's CDR3 is CSVTGLGYTDTQYF. In nucleotides, the CDR3 is TGCAGCGTGACAGGTCTGGGTTACACAGATACGCAGTATTTT.

The V and J genes are TRBV10-3 and TRBJ1-1, with D perhaps matching TRBD1 (5 bases). Germline-derived CDR1 and CDR2 are ENHRY and SYGVKD. V was shortened by 7 bases and J by 0 bases, with 9 bases between the two germline ends. This CDR3 comprises 13 residues. The CDR3 reads CAITDRMNTEAFF. The CDR3 DNA follows: TGTGCCATCACAGACAGAATGAACACTGAAGCTTTCTTT.

This clonotype was counted only a few times. The V and J genes are TRBV6-2 or TRBV6-3 and TRBJ1-5, with a weak D call TRBD1 (6 bases). The CDR3 totals 13 residues. V was trimmed by 5 bases and J by 9 bases, leaving 14 bases between them. Germline V lookup: CDR1 MNHEY, CDR2 SVGEGT. The CDR3 loop reads CASSESGARPQHF. DNA of the CDR3: TGTGCCAGCAGTGAATCAGGGGCGAGGCCCCAGCATTTT.

The chain is built from TRBV5-1 and TRBJ2-5, with no clear D. Trimming left V 4 bases short and J 5 bases short, with 12 bases between. The CDR3 length is 13 residues. Germline assignment: CDR1 SGHRS and CDR2 YFSETQ. DNA of the CDR3: TGCGCCAGCAGCACGGGTGAGGTGGAGACCCAGTACTTC. Translation: CASSTGEVETQYF.